This TCR beta chain was recorded in a study of radiation and T cells in renal cell carcinoma. General study points: Baseline intratumoral clonotype presence is unknown without pretreatment biopsies. Top tumor clonotypes rose in blood 2 weeks post-radiation, then contracted.

Time point denoted: baseline pretreatment blood. As for treatment: 15 Gy SBRT to primary tumor, nephrectomy 4 weeks later. Here immunoSEQ multiplex PCR was the method, and the copy in TCRdb shows in-frame clones only, minus some. The sample lists 130,000 or so clones, 70% to 90% occurring once. As regards this clone: Its antigen is not known.

The sample was blood, taken from a patient whose treatment included radiotherapy and nephrectomy. This clonotype was sampled from a woman between 50 and 59 years old with renal cell carcinoma.

CDR3 DNA sequence: TGTGCCACTGGGGGGGTGAACACTGAAGCTTTCTTT. This codes for CATGGVNTEAFF. This chain connects TRBV10-3 to TRBJ1-1, with D perhaps TRBD1 (5 bases). The CDR3 totals 12 residues. Germline loops: CDR1 ENHRY, CDR2 SYGVKD. V lost 10 bases to trimming and J lost 0 bases, with 9 bases between them.